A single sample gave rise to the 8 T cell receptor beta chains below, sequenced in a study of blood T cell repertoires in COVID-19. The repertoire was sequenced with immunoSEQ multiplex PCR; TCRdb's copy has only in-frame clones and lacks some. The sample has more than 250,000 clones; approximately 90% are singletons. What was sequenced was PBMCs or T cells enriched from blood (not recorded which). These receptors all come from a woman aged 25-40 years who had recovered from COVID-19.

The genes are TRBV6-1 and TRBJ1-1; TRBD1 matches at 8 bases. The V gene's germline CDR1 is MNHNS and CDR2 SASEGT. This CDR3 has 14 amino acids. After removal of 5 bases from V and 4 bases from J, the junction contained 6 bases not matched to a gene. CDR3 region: CASSSLGTGTEAFF. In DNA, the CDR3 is TGTGCCAGCAGTTCTCTCGGGACAGGCACTGAAGCTTTCTTT.

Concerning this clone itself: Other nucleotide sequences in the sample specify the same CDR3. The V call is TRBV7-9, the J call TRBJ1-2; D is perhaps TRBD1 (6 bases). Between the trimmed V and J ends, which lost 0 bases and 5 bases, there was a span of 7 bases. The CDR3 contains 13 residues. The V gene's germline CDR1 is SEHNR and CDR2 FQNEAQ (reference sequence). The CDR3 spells CASSLAQGYGYTF. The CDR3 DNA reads TGTGCCAGCAGCTTAGCGCAGGGGTATGGCTACACCTTC.

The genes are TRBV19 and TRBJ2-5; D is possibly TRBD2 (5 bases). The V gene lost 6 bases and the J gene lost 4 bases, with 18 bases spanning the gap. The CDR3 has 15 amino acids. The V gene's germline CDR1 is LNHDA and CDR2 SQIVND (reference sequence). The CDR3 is CASRGRRQRGETQYF. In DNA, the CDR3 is TGTGCCAGTAGAGGTAGGAGGCAGCGAGGAGAGACCCAGTACTTC.

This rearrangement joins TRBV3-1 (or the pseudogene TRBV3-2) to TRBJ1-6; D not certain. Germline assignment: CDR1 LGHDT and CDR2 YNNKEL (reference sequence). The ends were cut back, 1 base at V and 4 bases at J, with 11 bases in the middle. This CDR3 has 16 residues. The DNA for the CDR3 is TGTGCCAGCAGCCAAGCAGACTCAGTGTATAATTCACCCCTCCACTTT. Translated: CASSQADSVYNSPLHF.

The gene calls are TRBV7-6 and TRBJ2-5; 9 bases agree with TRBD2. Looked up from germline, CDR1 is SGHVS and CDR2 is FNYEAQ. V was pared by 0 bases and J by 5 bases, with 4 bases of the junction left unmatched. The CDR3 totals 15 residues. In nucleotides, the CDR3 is TGTGCCAGCAGCTTAGCGCTAGCGGGGTGGGAGACCCAGTACTTC. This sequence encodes CASSLALAGWETQYF.

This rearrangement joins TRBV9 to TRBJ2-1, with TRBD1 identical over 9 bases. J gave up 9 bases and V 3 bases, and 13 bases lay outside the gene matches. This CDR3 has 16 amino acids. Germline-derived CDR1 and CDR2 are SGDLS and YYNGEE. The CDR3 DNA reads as TGTGCCAGCAGCGGGGGGACAGGGCGGCCTTTCGGTGAGCAGTTCTTC. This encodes CASSGGTGRPFGEQFF.

The CDR3 reads CASSIGASTDTQYF. CDR3 DNA: TGTGCCAGTAGTATAGGCGCTAGCACAGATACGCAGTATTTT. This sequence joins TRBV19 and TRBJ2-3; unclear D gene. The CDR3 length is 14 residues. The V gene's germline CDR1 is LNHDA and CDR2 SQIVND (reference sequence). The V and J ends lost 1 base and 0 bases respectively, with 5 bases between them.

CDR3 in DNA: TGCGCCAGCAGCTATGACAGGGGGGCGTTCCCGACTAGCACAGATACGCAGTATTTT. This sequence encodes CASSYDRGAFPTSTDTQYF. This rearrangement joins TRBV5-1 to TRBJ2-3, with TRBD1 matching over 9 bases. The germline CDR1 and CDR2 sequences are SGHRS and YFSETQ. The CDR3 sequence is 19 residues long. With 3 bases clipped from V and 0 bases from J, the junction kept 14 bases outside the gene matches.